The rows below give T cell receptor beta chains drawn from one sample of a study of cytomegalovirus exposure and HLA in healthy donors. Assay: immunoSEQ multiplex PCR; the TCRdb copy retains only in-frame clones and omits some. The sample has about 130,000 clones; 75% to 80% are singletons. Sequencing was carried out using PBMCs. These TCRs come from a middle-aged man in good health and CMV-seronegative. Both conserved end residues are part of each CDR3. Each record gives: clone size, J gene, D gene, V gene, CDR3 DNA, CDR3 protein. D genes are given only for firm matches. Size tells how often a clone was seen (once, few, many) or the class of an expanded clone, and some rows leave it out.

abundance: -; j_gene: TRBJ1-1; d_gene: -; v_gene: TRBV19; CDR3nt: TGTGCCAGTAGTATAGGAAACTTGAACACTGAAGCTTTCTTT; CDR3aa: CASSIGNLNTEAFF
abundance: few; j_gene: TRBJ1-2; d_gene: -; v_gene: TRBV19; CDR3nt: TGTGCCAGTAGTATCTCCCCGACTAAGGCGCAGAAAGGCTACACCTTC; CDR3aa: CASSISPTKAQKGYTF
abundance: -; j_gene: TRBJ1-2; d_gene: -; v_gene: TRBV7-9; CDR3nt: TGTGCCAGCAGCTTGGGCAGAGAGTACTATGGCTACACCTTC; CDR3aa: CASSLGREYYGYTF
abundance: -; j_gene: TRBJ2-2; d_gene: TRBD2; v_gene: TRBV2; CDR3nt: TGTGCCAGCCAAGCTTTTATAGCGGGGCGGATTAAAGGGTACACCGGGGAGCTGTTTTTT; CDR3aa: CASQAFIAGRIKGYTGELFF
abundance: -; j_gene: TRBJ2-1; d_gene: -; v_gene: TRBV29-1; CDR3nt: TGCAGCGTTGTAACAGGGATCACGAATGAGCAGTTCTTC; CDR3aa: CSVVTGITNEQFF
abundance: -; j_gene: TRBJ2-7; d_gene: TRBD1; v_gene: TRBV28; CDR3nt: TGTGCCAGCAGTTTGACAGGGGCGTCCTACGAGCAGTACTTC; CDR3aa: CASSLTGASYEQYF
abundance: once; j_gene: TRBJ1-4; d_gene: -; v_gene: TRBV2; CDR3nt: TGTGCCAGCAGTCGGCAGGGATCCCTTGAAAAACTGTTTTTT; CDR3aa: CASSRQGSLEKLFF
abundance: -; j_gene: TRBJ1-1; d_gene: -; v_gene: TRBV28; CDR3nt: TGTGCCAGCAGCTTTACATGGACTGAAGCTTTCTTT; CDR3aa: CASSFTWTEAFF
abundance: -; j_gene: TRBJ1-1; d_gene: -; v_gene: TRBV7-2; CDR3nt: TGTGCCAGCAGCCATCTTTGGCCATACCAGACTGAAGCTTTCTTT; CDR3aa: CASSHLWPYQTEAFF
abundance: once; j_gene: TRBJ2-1; d_gene: -; v_gene: TRBV7-8; CDR3nt: TGTGCCAGCAGCTTTTCCCAAATACTTGGTCAGGGTGGGGCCTACAATGAGCAGTTCTTC; CDR3aa: CASSFSQILGQGGAYNEQFF
abundance: once; j_gene: TRBJ2-4; d_gene: -; v_gene: TRBV25-1; CDR3nt: TGTGCCAGCAGCGGCGAGGGAAACATTCAGTACTTC; CDR3aa: CASSGEGNIQYF
abundance: once; j_gene: TRBJ2-5; d_gene: -; v_gene: TRBV29-1; CDR3nt: TGCAGCGTAAAGGGGGGGGCTGGGGAGACCCAGTACTTC; CDR3aa: CSVKGGAGETQYF
abundance: -; j_gene: TRBJ2-1; d_gene: TRBD1; v_gene: TRBV6-1; CDR3nt: TGTGCCAGCAGTCAGGGGGTTGGGTACAATGAGCAGTTCTTC; CDR3aa: CASSQGVGYNEQFF
abundance: -; j_gene: TRBJ2-3; d_gene: -; v_gene: TRBV9; CDR3nt: TGTGCCAGCAGCGCCGGGACAGGGGCTCTAGCGGGGGGCGTCACAGATACGCAGTATTTT; CDR3aa: CASSAGTGALAGGVTDTQYF
abundance: -; j_gene: TRBJ2-3; d_gene: -; v_gene: TRBV9; CDR3nt: TGTGCCAGCAGCGTAGGCAGGGTTAAAGCCGATACGCAGTATTTT; CDR3aa: CASSVGRVKADTQYF
abundance: -; j_gene: TRBJ1-2; d_gene: -; v_gene: TRBV11-1; CDR3nt: TGTGCCAGCAGCCCCCCCGGGGGGCGCATTGGCTACACCTTC; CDR3aa: CASSPPGGRIGYTF
abundance: -; j_gene: TRBJ1-2; d_gene: TRBD1; v_gene: TRBV9; CDR3nt: TGTGCCAGCAGCACGGGACAGTCCTACACCTTC; CDR3aa: CASSTGQSYTF